These T cell receptor beta chains were read from a single sample in a study of blood T cell repertoires in COVID-19. Profiling relied on immunoSEQ multiplex PCR, and the TCRdb table lists in-frame clones only, not all of them. The sample shows approximately 130,000 clones, around 86% of them seen only once. Sequencing was done on a sample of peripheral blood. These TCRs come from a man aged 50-59 years with active COVID-19. Both conserved end residues are part of each CDR3. Each record gives: J gene, clone size, D gene, V gene, CDR3 protein, CDR3 DNA. The D gene is left open where the match is weak. Expanded clones are given a class, and other clones once, few, many or no size at all.

>TRBJ1-3|-|-|TRBV2
CASSVKGISGNTIYF
TGTGCCAGCAGTGTGAAGGGGATCTCCGGAAACACCATATATTTT
>TRBJ2-1|-|-|TRBV15
CATSRGSSYNEQFF
TGTGCCACCAGCAGAGGGAGCTCCTACAATGAGCAGTTCTTC
>TRBJ2-5|-|-|TRBV5-1
CASGYEGQETQYF
TGCGCCAGCGGGTATGAGGGTCAAGAGACCCAGTACTTC
>TRBJ1-1|-|-|TRBV6-2/TRBV6-3
CASSFAENTEAFF
TGTGCCAGCAGTTTCGCGGAGAACACTGAAGCTTTCTTT
>TRBJ1-4|-|-|TRBV13
CASSLGGYSQAQKLFF
TGTGCCAGCAGCTTAGGAGGTTACAGCCAAGCCCAAAAACTGTTTTTT
>TRBJ1-5|-|-|TRBV7-3
CASSLTGGRGQPQHF
TGTGCCAGCAGCTTAACAGGCGGCAGGGGTCAGCCCCAGCATTTT
>TRBJ2-1|-|TRBD2|TRBV11-2
CASSSKIHSGGQFF
TGTGCCAGCAGCTCGAAGATCCATAGCGGGGGGCAGTTCTTC
>TRBJ2-3|-|TRBD1|TRBV2
CASSLRQGIDTQYF
TGTGCCAGCAGTCTAAGACAGGGGATTGATACGCAGTATTTT
>TRBJ2-2|-|TRBD2|TRBV19
CASSIVSGGNTGELFF
TGTGCCAGTAGTATAGTGAGCGGGGGGAACACCGGGGAGCTGTTTTTT
>TRBJ2-5|-|-|TRBV9
CASSPGLQETQYF
TGTGCCAGCAGCCCGGGACTGCAAGAGACCCAGTACTTC
>TRBJ2-1|-|TRBD2|TRBV18
CASSPPSGGAGNEQFF
TGTGCCAGCTCACCACCGAGCGGGGGGGCGGGAAATGAGCAGTTCTTC
>TRBJ1-2|few|-|TRBV6-2/TRBV6-3
CASSRTAYYGYTF
TGTGCCAGCAGTCGGACAGCTTACTATGGCTACACCTTC
>TRBJ2-3|-|-|TRBV2
CASRRSHGSTDTQYF
TGTGCCAGCAGAAGGTCCCACGGGAGCACAGATACGCAGTATTTT
>TRBJ2-5|-|TRBD2|TRBV6-5
CASRWGGVSETQYF
TGTGCCAGCAGGTGGGGGGGGGTAAGCGAGACCCAGTACTTC
>TRBJ1-6|-|-|TRBV21-1
CASSKGGVQGENNSPLHF
TGTGCCAGCAGCAAAGGGGGTGTGCAGGGGGAAAATAATTCACCCCTCCACTTT
>TRBJ2-7|-|TRBD1|TRBV27
CASRTPGQGSGEQYF
TGTGCCAGCAGGACCCCGGGACAGGGGTCCGGCGAGCAGTACTTC
>TRBJ2-5|-|-|TRBV7-2
CASSQRGMETQYF
TGTGCCAGCAGCCAAAGGGGGATGGAGACCCAGTACTTC
>TRBJ2-1|once|TRBD1|TRBV9
CASSSGTEFGEQFF
TGTGCCAGCAGCTCAGGGACAGAGTTCGGTGAGCAGTTCTTC
>TRBJ1-6|few|-|TRBV19
CASNGDTLSPLHF
TGTGCCAGTAATGGGGACACCCTTTCACCCCTCCACTTT
>TRBJ1-3|once|TRBD1|TRBV7-6
CASSADRGPGNTIYF
TGTGCCAGCAGCGCGGACAGGGGCCCTGGAAACACCATATATTTT
>TRBJ1-6|-|-|TRBV9
CASSVDLPGGHNSPLHF
TGTGCCAGCAGCGTAGATCTACCGGGGGGCCATAATTCACCCCTCCACTTT
>TRBJ2-5|-|-|TRBV2
CASMSAAGAQETQYF
TGTGCCAGCATGTCCGCGGCGGGGGCACAAGAGACCCAGTACTTC
>TRBJ2-7|-|TRBD1|TRBV6-5
CASSRRTGEHYEQYF
TGTGCCAGCAGCCGCAGGACAGGGGAACATTACGAGCAGTACTTC
>TRBJ1-1|-|-|TRBV10-3
CAISESKEYTEAFF
TGTGCCATCAGTGAGTCAAAGGAGTACACTGAAGCTTTCTTT
>TRBJ1-1|-|-|TRBV19
CASSSPGQLNTEAFF
TGTGCCAGTAGCTCGCCTGGACAGTTGAACACTGAAGCTTTCTTT
>TRBJ2-5|once|TRBD2|TRBV5-1
CASGPQGLAGKRQETQYF
TGCGCCAGCGGCCCCCAGGGACTAGCGGGCAAGAGACAAGAGACCCAGTACTTC
>TRBJ2-2|-|TRBD1|TRBV5-1
CASSRGTGANGELFF
TGCGCCAGCAGCCGGGGGACAGGGGCCAACGGGGAGCTGTTTTTT
>TRBJ1-4|-|-|TRBV7-8
CASSPLQGFNEKLFF
TGTGCCAGCAGCCCGTTACAGGGTTTTAATGAAAAACTGTTTTTT
>TRBJ2-3|-|-|TRBV12-3/TRBV12-4
CASSPSGDTQYF
TGTGCCAGCAGCCCCTCCGGGGATACGCAGTATTTT
>TRBJ1-5|-|-|TRBV7-2
CASSLGGPQHF
TGTGCCAGCAGCTTAGGAGGGCCCCAGCATTTT
>TRBJ2-5|-|-|TRBV2
CASTRAETQYF
TGTGCCAGCACGAGGGCGGAGACCCAGTACTTC
>TRBJ1-2|-|-|TRBV5-4
CASSANLTGTWNHGYTF
TGTGCCAGCAGCGCCAACCTTACCGGGACATGGAACCATGGCTACACCTTC
>TRBJ1-2|once|TRBD1|TRBV29-1
CSAGQGAGYGYTF
TGCAGCGCAGGACAGGGGGCAGGCTATGGCTACACCTTC
>TRBJ2-1|-|-|TRBV7-2
CASSQGRGFAYNEQFF
TGTGCCAGCAGCCAGGGGCGGGGGTTCGCCTACAATGAGCAGTTCTTC
>TRBJ2-1|-|TRBD2|TRBV6-6
CASSPTSGGRNEQFF
TGTGCCAGCAGCCCCACTAGCGGGGGGAGGAATGAGCAGTTCTTC
>TRBJ2-2|-|-|TRBV6-1
CASSARVATGTGELFF
TGTGCCAGCAGTGCCCGTGTGGCGACGGGCACCGGGGAGCTGTTTTTT
>TRBJ2-5|few|TRBD2|TRBV19
CASSRGGLETQYF
TGTGCCAGTAGTCGGGGAGGGCTAGAGACCCAGTACTTC
>TRBJ1-4|-|TRBD1|TRBV4-2
CASSARQGGREKLFF
TGTGCCAGCAGCGCTCGACAGGGGGGGCGAGAAAAACTGTTTTTT
>TRBJ1-1|-|-|TRBV15
CATSRASRGTEAFF
TGTGCCACCAGCAGAGCCAGTCGGGGGACTGAAGCTTTCTTT
>TRBJ1-1|-|-|TRBV7-2
CASSLVGSGFPEAFF
TGTGCCAGCAGCTTAGTAGGGTCAGGGTTTCCTGAAGCTTTCTTT
>TRBJ2-5|-|-|TRBV4-1
CASSPPSQTQYF
TGCGCCAGCAGTCCCCCATCCCAGACCCAGTACTTC
>TRBJ1-2|few|-|TRBV6-6
CASKLAGAANYGYTF
TGTGCCAGCAAACTGGCAGGGGCGGCTAACTATGGCTACACCTTC
>TRBJ2-1|once|TRBD2|TRBV29-1
CSARLDGGGHNEQFF
TGCAGCGCCCGGCTTGACGGGGGGGGACACAATGAGCAGTTCTTC
>TRBJ1-5|few|-|TRBV4-2
CASSRQTGSNQPQHF
TGTGCCAGCAGCCGTCAAACAGGTAGCAATCAGCCCCAGCATTTT
>TRBJ1-6|-|-|TRBV4-2
CASSQDSGEWASPLHF
TGTGCCAGCAGCCAAGACTCCGGGGAGTGGGCTTCACCCCTCCACTTT
>TRBJ2-2|-|-|TRBV3-1/TRBV3-2
CASSPQGTGGTGELFF
TGTGCCAGCAGCCCACAGGGTACTGGAGGCACCGGGGAGCTGTTTTTT
>TRBJ1-1|-|-|TRBV5-8
CASSLGGKTEAFF
TGTGCCAGCAGCCTCGGGGGGAAGACTGAAGCTTTCTTT
>TRBJ1-3|-|-|TRBV4-1
CASSQGRDSGNTIYF
TGCGCCAGCAGCCAAGGGAGGGACTCTGGAAACACCATATATTTT
>TRBJ2-2|-|TRBD2|TRBV7-9
CASSLASGNTGELFF
TGTGCCAGCAGCTTGGCTAGCGGTAACACCGGGGAGCTGTTTTTT
>TRBJ2-7|-|-|TRBV4-3
CASSQEPKQNPYF
TGCGCCAGCAGCCAAGAACCCAAACAGAATCCCTACTTC
>TRBJ1-4|few|-|TRBV5-6
CASSDRHTEKLFF
TGTGCCAGCAGCGACAGACACACAGAGAAACTGTTTTTT
>TRBJ2-1|-|-|TRBV9
CASSVSRGSYNEQFF
TGTGCCAGCAGCGTAAGTAGGGGTTCCTACAATGAGCAGTTCTTC
>TRBJ2-5|-|-|TRBV5-4
CASSRPGEEETQYF
TGTGCCAGCAGCCGTCCCGGGGAAGAAGAGACCCAGTACTTC
>TRBJ1-1|-|-|TRBV6-5
CASSYSRYLTGTEAFF
TGTGCCAGCAGTTACTCAAGATACCTAACAGGGACTGAAGCTTTCTTT
>TRBJ2-3|once|TRBD2|TRBV7-2
CASSPWTSGVTDTQYF
TGTGCCAGCAGCCCTTGGACTAGCGGGGTGACAGATACGCAGTATTTT
>TRBJ1-6|-|-|TRBV21-1
CASSKDSAQEFNSPLHF
TGTGCCAGCAGCAAAGATTCGGCACAGGAGTTTAATTCACCCCTCCACTTT